Following are 27 T cell receptor beta chains from one sample sequenced in a study of post-analysis software for immune sequencing data. Their cognate antigens are unknown. Study results and limitations: Comparison of patients with controls showed four or five TRBV segments more frequent in patients, TRBV5-6, TRBV5-1 and TRBV20-1 among them.

TCR beta libraries were prepared from cDNA with unique molecular identifiers. TCRdb analysed the PCR reads with MiXCR anew, one entry per CDR3 protein. The sample records 450,000 or so distinct CDR3 sequences, roughly 46% being singletons. Sequenced input: blood. These receptors were obtained from a girl aged 5-17 years with multiple sclerosis.

Comments on this clonotype: Compared with germline, one end of the junction differs, possibly owing to a read error. The chain employs TRBV12-3 or TRBV12-4 and TRBJ2-3, with TRBD2 matching 8 bases. CDR3 length equals 14 residues. DNA for the CDR3: TGTGCCAGCAGTTTAAGGCGGGAGGCAGATGCGCAGTATTTT. Translation: CASSLRREADAQYF.

The rearrangement joins TRBV20-1 to TRBJ2-7, with D perhaps matching TRBD1 (5 bases). Trimming took off 0 bases at V and 2 bases at J, with 17 bases between the two ends. The CDR3 is 16 residues long. Germline V gene data show CDR1 as DFQATT and CDR2 as SNEGSKA (reference sequence). CDR3 sequence reads: CSARDFPLTDPYEQYF. The CDR3 DNA reads as TGCAGTGCTAGAGATTTTCCTTTGACAGACCCCTACGAGCAGTACTTC.

This clonotype was detected only a few times. The CDR3 spells CSARDRLAGGRYEQYF. In DNA, the CDR3 is TGCAGTGCTAGAGATCGGTTGGCGGGAGGAAGGTACGAGCAGTACTTC. The chain uses TRBV20-1 and TRBJ2-7, with 8 bases identical to TRBD2. V lost 0 bases to trimming and J lost 4 bases; unmatched junction nucleotides: 11. This CDR3 comprises 16 residues. Germline V gene data show CDR1 as DFQATT and CDR2 as SNEGSKA (reference sequence).

The V gene is TRBV3-1, the J gene TRBJ2-5, with 7 bases fitting TRBD2. Germline V lookup: CDR1 LGHDT, CDR2 YNNKEL (reference sequence). Trimming removed 1 base from V and 4 bases from J; junction bases left unmatched: 3. The CDR3 has 14 residues. In nucleotides, the CDR3 is TGTGCCAGCAGCCAAGCGGGGGGAGGAGAGACCCAGTACTTC. Encoded protein: CASSQAGGGETQYF.

This clonotype was detected only a few times. This chain links TRBV20-1 with TRBJ2-3; D is unclear. The CDR3 length is 13 residues. The germline CDR1 and CDR2 sequences are DFQATT and SNEGSKA (reference sequence). Trimming stripped 3 bases from V and 1 base from J, with 8 bases between. The CDR3 nucleotides are TGCAGTGCTAGTATCGTCCGCACAGATACGCAGTATTTT. Its protein product is CSASIVRTDTQYF.

This clonotype was seen more than once but under ten times. This rearrangement joins TRBV10-1 to TRBJ2-7; possibly TRBD1 for D (6 bases). Germline-derived CDR1 and CDR2 are WNHNN and SYGVQD (reference sequence). The CDR3 sequence is 15 residues long. Trimming removed 0 bases at V and 0 bases at J, with 9 bases between. The CDR3 sequence is CASSESQDSSYEQYF. For the CDR3, the DNA is TGCGCCAGCAGTGAGTCCCAGGACAGCTCCTACGAGCAGTACTTC.

This clonotype was recorded a few times. The rearrangement uses TRBV5-1 and TRBJ2-5; perhaps TRBD2 as D (5 bases). V was cut by 4 bases and J by 2 bases, with 15 bases left in between. This CDR3 contains 15 residues. Germline CDR1 SGHRS, CDR2 YFSETQ. The CDR3 spells CASSNSEGRQETQYF. CDR3 nucleotides: TGCGCCAGCAGCAACAGCGAGGGCCGACAAGAGACCCAGTACTTC.

The J gene is TRBJ2-3, the V gene TRBV7-3; D tentatively fits TRBD1 or TRBD2 (5 bases each). V gave up 2 bases and J gave up 5 bases, with 11 bases separating them. The CDR3 is 14 residues long. Germline loops: CDR1 SGHTA, CDR2 FQGTGA. This CDR3 reads CASSLPRDGDTQYF. The CDR3 bases are TGTGCCAGCAGCTTACCGAGGGACGGAGATACGCAGTATTTT.

The V gene is TRBV28, the J gene TRBJ2-5, with TRBD1 as a possible D gene (6 bases). The CDR3 runs to 19 residues. Germline CDR1 is MDHEN and CDR2 is SYDVKM. Trimming removed 5 bases at V and 11 bases at J, with 36 bases between. For the CDR3, the DNA is TGTGCCAGCAGTCCCCAAACCCTACAGGGAGTACGTCCCTACAATGAGCAGTACTTC. Protein: CASSPQTLQGVRPYNEQYF.

The chain links TRBV5-6 to TRBJ2-1, with no clear D. Trimming left V 2 bases short and J 3 bases short, with 9 bases between. CDR3 length equals 14 residues. The germline V gene encodes CDR1 SGHDT and CDR2 YYEEEE. The CDR3 nucleotides read TGTGCCAGCAGCTTAGGCAGGATCTACAATGAGCAGTTCTTC. It translates to CASSLGRIYNEQFF.

Notes on this clonotype: The junction shows a germline mismatch at one end, possibly a read error. The gene calls are TRBV6-4 and TRBJ2-1; no firm D call. The CDR3 contains 16 residues. Looked up from germline, CDR1 is MRHNA and CDR2 is SNTAGT. The chain's CDR3 is CASSDSLTRSHNEQFF. The CDR3 DNA follows: TGTGCCAGCAGTGACTCATTGACTCGCTCCCACAATGAGCAGTTCTTC.

The chain joins TRBV6-5 to TRBJ2-1; weak D call: TRBD2 (5 bases). The CDR3 totals 12 residues. V was trimmed by 6 bases and J by 5 bases, leaving 8 bases between them. The germline V gene encodes CDR1 MNHEY and CDR2 SVGAGI. The CDR3, as DNA: TGTGCCAGCAGCCGGGGTCACAATGAGCAGTTCTTC. Translating it yields CASSRGHNEQFF.

This clonotype has just a few counts. The rearrangement uses TRBV9 and TRBJ2-7, with a tentative D call TRBD2 (5 bases). The end of the DNA aligns better with TRBJ2-5, so the J call may be wrong. This CDR3 is 15 amino acids long. Germline CDR1 and CDR2: SGDLS and YYNGEE. CDR3 sequence: CASSWDTTGLETQYF. The DNA for the CDR3 is TGTGCCAGCAGTTGGGATACGACGGGGTTGGAGACCCAGTACTTC.

This chain uses TRBV29-1 with TRBJ2-1; 7 bases match TRBD2. Germline loops: CDR1 SQVTM, CDR2 ANQGSEA. The CDR3 runs to 13 residues. J gave up 7 bases and V 1 base, and 4 bases lay outside the gene matches. This CDR3 is CSVEVRTRNEQFF. CDR3 sequence (DNA): TGCAGCGTTGAAGTCCGGACTAGGAATGAGCAGTTCTTC.

The chain couples TRBV5-1 to TRBJ2-5; 8 bases map to TRBD1. Looked up from germline, CDR1 is SGHRS and CDR2 is YFSETQ. With V trimmed by 4 bases and J by 5 bases, 7 bases remained unmatched. The length of the CDR3 is 14 residues. Written as DNA, the CDR3 is TGCGCCAGCAGCCGCGGACAGGGAGACGAGACCCAGTACTTC. It specifies CASSRGQGDETQYF.

This clonotype turned up a few times. This chain uses TRBV7-2 with TRBJ2-4, with D uncertain. Trimming removed 0 bases from V and 11 bases from J, with 14 bases in between. The CDR3 covers 14 residues. Germline V lookup: CDR1 SGHTA, CDR2 FQGNSA. The CDR3 nucleotides read TGTGCCAGCAGCTTAGCGTTCGGGCGGCAGTTTCAGTACTTC. It specifies CASSLAFGRQFQYF.

This rearrangement joins TRBV5-1 to TRBJ2-1; TRBD1 agrees at 7 bases. This CDR3 comprises 14 residues. J was trimmed by 3 bases and V by 4 bases; bases with no gene match: 4. Per the germline V gene, CDR1 is SGHRS and CDR2 is YFSETQ. The CDR3 nucleotides read TGCGCCAGCAGCCCCACAGGGGACTACAATGAGCAGTTCTTC. Translating it yields CASSPTGDYNEQFF.

This clonotype was counted only a few times. The chain has TRBV18 and TRBJ2-1, with D maybe TRBD1 (6 bases). The germline V and J ends were trimmed by 3 bases and 6 bases, with 18 bases remaining between them. The length of the CDR3 is 16 residues. The germline V gene encodes CDR1 KGHSH and CDR2 LQKENI. The CDR3 DNA sequence: TGTGCCAGCTCACCTACCGGGACAAAGGAGGCCAATGAGCAGTTCTTC. It is translated as CASSPTGTKEANEQFF.

The genes are TRBV10-3 and TRBJ2-7; D uncertain. The CDR3 is 14 residues long. From germline, CDR1 is ENHRY and CDR2 SYGVKD. V lost 0 bases, J lost 4 bases, and 10 bases lay in between. The CDR3 DNA is TGTGCCATCAGTGAGTCAGGGTTTGTGTACGAGCAGTACTTC. Protein sequence: CAISESGFVYEQYF.

The genes are TRBV5-1 and TRBJ2-5; D possibly corresponds to TRBD2 (6 bases). The CDR3 contains 13 residues. V was pared by 6 bases and J by 6 bases, with 15 bases between. Germline CDR1 and CDR2: SGHRS and YFSETQ. CDR3 DNA sequence: TGCGCCAGCATACCGTCGGGGGAGAAGACCCAGTACTTC. This codes for CASIPSGEKTQYF.

This clonotype has a handful of counts. The chain combines TRBV4-2 with TRBJ2-7; D call uncertain. The CDR3 is made up of 14 amino acids. Per germline, CDR1 LGHNA and CDR2 YNFKEQ. V gave up 1 base and J gave up 3 bases, with 10 bases separating them. Here the CDR3 DNA reads TGTGCCAGCAGCCAAGGGGGATTCGGCTACGAGCAGTACTTC. Translated, it gives CASSQGGFGYEQYF.

Only a few counts were recorded for this clonotype. This chain links TRBV29-1 with TRBJ2-1, with TRBD2 identical over 9 bases. V shed 6 bases, J shed 4 bases, and the junction held 4 bases outside the gene matches. The length of the CDR3 is 13 residues. Germline V lookup: CDR1 SQVTM, CDR2 ANQGSEA. The CDR3 sequence: CSVRLAEYNEQFF. The CDR3, as DNA: TGCAGCGTCCGACTAGCGGAGTACAATGAGCAGTTCTTC.

The table lists this clonotype with a few counts. This chain joins TRBV12-3 or TRBV12-4 and TRBJ2-7; TRBD2 agrees at 7 bases. This CDR3 has 14 amino acids. The trim removed 5 bases at V and 2 bases at J, leaving 6 bases unmatched. CDR3 amino acids: CASSGLAETYEQYF. Written as DNA, the CDR3 is TGTGCCAGCAGTGGGCTAGCGGAGACCTACGAGCAGTACTTC.

V usage is TRBV6-6 and J usage is TRBJ2-7, with a possible D match to TRBD1 (6 bases). In germline, CDR1 is MNHNY, CDR2 SVGAGI (reference sequence). Deletions cut 2 bases from V and 7 bases from J, with 18 bases between. This CDR3 has 15 amino acids. CDR3: CASSYPGAGVNEQYF. In DNA form, the CDR3 reads TGTGCCAGCAGTTACCCAGGGGCCGGGGTCAATGAGCAGTACTTC.

The chain recombines TRBV20-1 with TRBJ2-1; D is possibly TRBD1 or TRBD2 (5 bases each). V was pared by 5 bases and J by 2 bases, with 13 bases between. This CDR3 has 14 amino acids. Germline CDR1 is DFQATT and CDR2 is SNEGSKA (reference sequence). The CDR3 coding sequence is TGCAGTGCTGGCCGGGACGCAACCTACAATGAGCAGTTCTTC. This codes for CSAGRDATYNEQFF.

As for this clonotype: Given a much more abundant clone one base away, this may be a read error. The chain uses TRBV6-5 and TRBJ2-7; D remains unclear. Trimming took 4 bases from V and 10 from J, leaving 17 bases between them. The CDR3 consists of 13 residues. The germline V gene encodes CDR1 MNHEY and CDR2 SVGAGI. CDR3 sequence: CASSSSDQEAQYF. As DNA, the CDR3 is TGTGCCAGCAGTTCCAGCGACCAAGAGGCCCAGTACTTC.

To note about this clonotype: An end of the junction differs from the germline gene, which may be a read error. This chain uses TRBV6-6 with TRBJ2-1, with 7 bases aligning to TRBD2. The V gene's germline CDR1 is MNHNY and CDR2 SVGAGI (reference sequence). The length of the CDR3 is 15 residues. Written as DNA, the CDR3 is TGTGCCGGCAGTGGGGAGGGTGGAGCCATCAATGAGCAGTTCTTC. This codes for CAGSGEGGAINEQFF.